These 18 T cell receptor beta chains were all obtained from the same sample, sequenced in a study of CD8+ T cells in alopecia areata. In each case, RNA was isolated and then reverse transcribed into cDNA as the sequencing template. Generated by immunoSEQ multiplex PCR, the TCRdb table keeps only in-frame clones and is missing some. The table shows some 120,000 clones, with over 50% occurring only once. This specimen was CD4+ T cells sorted from blood, taken at week 0. The source of these receptors is a human donor with alopecia areata.

The V gene is TRBV10-3, the J gene TRBJ2-5; 13 bases agree with TRBD2. This CDR3 comprises 14 residues. The germline CDR1 and CDR2 sequences are ENHRY and SYGVKD. V shed 10 bases and J 5 bases; nucleotides not matched to a gene: 7. The CDR3 region is CASTSGGVVETQYF. The CDR3 DNA follows: TGTGCCAGCACTAGCGGGGGGGTGGTGGAGACCCAGTACTTC.

The rearrangement uses TRBV14 and TRBJ1-1; no reliable D call. V was pared by 1 base and J by 5 bases, with 8 bases between. Per germline, CDR1 SGHDN and CDR2 FVKESK. This CDR3 spans 13 amino acids. The CDR3 DNA follows: TGTGCCAGCAGCCAAGTCCATCGGACTGAAGCTTTCTTT. Its protein is CASSQVHRTEAFF. Full variable domain (rest looked up from reference TRBV14 and TRBJ1-1): EAGVTQFPSHSVIEKGQTVTLRCDPISGHDNLYWYRRVMGKEIKFLLHFVKESKQDESGMPNNRFLAERTGGTYSTLKVQPAELEDSGVYFCASSQVHRTEAFFGQGTRLTVV.

The chain recombines TRBV7-2 with TRBJ1-2; no clear D gene. With 0 bases removed from V and 4 bases from J, the gap between germline ends came to 12 bases. Germline CDR1 is SGHTA and CDR2 is FQGNSA. CDR3 length equals 15 residues. The CDR3 sequence is CASSLAPQSPYGYTF. CDR3 bases: TGTGCCAGCAGCTTAGCACCCCAAAGTCCCTATGGCTACACCTTC.

This clone was seen only a few times. The rearrangement uses TRBV10-3 and TRBJ2-3; 11 nucleotides agree with TRBD2. The CDR3 runs 15 residues. The J segment lost 4 bases and the V segment lost 4 bases, leaving 4 bases of the junction unmatched. Germline lookup yields CDR1 ENHRY and CDR2 SYGVKD. CDR3 DNA: TGTGCCATCAGTGCGACTAGCGGGAAGGCAGATACGCAGTATTTT. It is translated as CAISATSGKADTQYF.

This clone showed up just once. The J gene is TRBJ2-5, the V gene TRBV4-2; 10 positions agree with TRBD2. The ends lost 0 bases at V and 2 bases at J; junction bases unmatched: 3. From germline, CDR1 is LGHNA and CDR2 YNFKEQ. This CDR3 spans 16 amino acids. The CDR3 DNA sequence: TGTGCCAGCAGCCAAGATCCTAGCGGGGGTCAAGAGACCCAGTACTTC. It encodes CASSQDPSGGQETQYF.

This chain joins TRBV6-6 and TRBJ2-5; the match to TRBD2 covers 7 bases. Unmatched junction bases numbered 8, after V lost 4 bases and J lost 0 bases. The CDR3 contains 16 residues. In germline, CDR1 is MNHNY, CDR2 SVGAGI (reference sequence). CDR3 loop: CASSSSRGRNQETQYF. DNA of the CDR3: TGTGCCAGCAGTTCCTCGCGGGGGAGAAACCAAGAGACCCAGTACTTC.

V gene TRBV5-6 combines with J gene TRBJ1-2; TRBD1 aligns across 7 bases. J gave up 3 bases and V 4 bases, and 9 bases lay outside the gene matches. Germline V gives CDR1 SGHDT, CDR2 YYEEEE. There are 15 residues in the CDR3. The CDR3 DNA reads TGTGCCAGCAGCGCAGGAGGGGGCGCAGACTATGGCTACACCTTC. Its protein product is CASSAGGGADYGYTF.

This clone was detected once. The chain employs TRBV11-1 and TRBJ2-4, with D possibly being TRBD1 (5 bases). This CDR3 region has 16 residues. The V gene's germline CDR1 is SGHAT and CDR2 FQDESV (reference sequence). V lost 5 bases and J 7 bases, leaving 21 bases between the germline ends. CDR3 amino acids: CASSRNRSPNPNIQYF. The DNA for the CDR3 is TGTGCCAGCAGCCGAAACAGGTCCCCAAATCCCAACATTCAGTACTTC.

The chain links TRBV27 to TRBJ2-3, with D unresolved. The CDR3 loop spans 13 amino acids. V lost 4 bases and J 4 bases, leaving 9 bases between the germline ends. Germline lookup yields CDR1 MNHEY and CDR2 SMNVEV (reference sequence). The CDR3 is CASSSYRPDTQYF. CDR3 DNA sequence: TGTGCCAGCAGTTCGTATAGACCAGATACGCAGTATTTT.

The chain employs TRBV25-1 and TRBJ2-7, with D possibly TRBD1 on 6 matching bases. The CDR3 loop spans 14 amino acids. Per germline, CDR1 MGHDK and CDR2 SYGVNS. The V gene lost 3 bases and the J gene lost 3 bases, with 12 bases spanning the gap. The CDR3: CASSEYRDNYEQYF. For the CDR3, the DNA is TGTGCCAGCAGTGAGTACAGGGACAACTACGAGCAGTACTTC.

This clone appeared a few times. The chain combines TRBV29-1 with TRBJ2-1, with TRBD1 matching over 8 bases. Trimming at V came to 4 bases and at J to 8 bases, leaving 10 bases not matched to a gene. CDR1 SQVTM and CDR2 ANQGSEA come from the germline V gene. This CDR3 contains 14 residues. CDR3: CSVVVDRVTDEQFF. For the CDR3, the DNA is TGCAGCGTTGTGGTGGACAGGGTAACCGATGAGCAGTTCTTC.

This clone was observed a handful of times. This rearrangement joins TRBV18 to TRBJ1-2; 7 nucleotides align to TRBD1. J gave up 11 bases and V 2 bases, and 8 bases lay outside the gene matches. The CDR3 has 13 amino acids. Germline lookup yields CDR1 KGHSH and CDR2 LQKENI. CDR3 coding DNA: TGTGCCAGCTCACCAGGACAGGTTCGGGGATACACCTTC. It is translated as CASSPGQVRGYTF.

V and J are TRBV7-9 and TRBJ2-7; D gene uncertain. CDR1 and CDR2 (germline): SEHNR, FQNEAQ (reference sequence). This CDR3 region has 12 residues. V gave up 3 bases and J gave up 5 bases, with 8 bases separating them. CDR3 sequence: CASSLSVDEQYF. The CDR3 DNA reads as TGTGCCAGCAGCTTGAGCGTGGACGAGCAGTACTTC.

The chain employs TRBV10-3 and TRBJ1-1, with D perhaps TRBD1 (5 bases). The CDR3 spans 13 residues. Germline-derived CDR1 and CDR2 are ENHRY and SYGVKD. Trimming shortened V by 6 bases and J by 1 base, and 9 bases separated the two germline ends. The CDR3 loop reads CAIRTRENTEAFF. The DNA for the CDR3 is TGTGCCATCAGGACCAGGGAGAACACTGAAGCTTTCTTT.

The J gene is TRBJ1-2, the V gene TRBV6-5; D is uncertain. This CDR3 has 12 amino acids. Germline V CDR1 and CDR2: MNHEY, SVGAGI. V was cut by 6 bases and J by 8 bases, with 13 bases left in between. The CDR3 is CASRDLPGGYTF. CDR3 sequence (DNA): TGTGCCAGCAGGGACCTCCCGGGAGGCTACACCTTC.

V gene TRBV2 combines with J gene TRBJ1-5; D unclear. The V gene lost 6 bases and the J gene lost 3 bases, with 3 bases spanning the gap. CDR1 SNHLY and CDR2 FYNNEI come from the germline V gene. CDR3 length: 11 amino acids. The CDR3 spells CASSNNQPQHF. The CDR3 coding sequence is TGTGCCAGCAGCAACAATCAGCCCCAGCATTTT.

In this sample, this clone turned up a few times. The J gene is TRBJ2-3, the V gene TRBV10-3; TRBD2 matches 7 bases. The CDR3 runs 14 residues. V lost 4 bases and J lost 0; bases outside the gene matches: 1. Germline V gene data show CDR1 as ENHRY and CDR2 as SYGVKD. The CDR3 DNA follows: TGTGCCATCAGTGCGGGGGGAAGCACAGATACGCAGTATTTT. Translated, it gives CAISAGGSTDTQYF.

This rearrangement joins TRBV30 to TRBJ2-5; 13 bases fit TRBD2. From germline, CDR1 is GTSNPN and CDR2 SVGIG (reference sequence). This CDR3 is 12 amino acids long. Germline trimming cut 6 bases from V and 11 bases from J; bases unmatched to any gene: 6. CDR3 in amino acids: CACGLAGVGQYF. CDR3 sequence (DNA): TGTGCCTGCGGACTAGCGGGAGTCGGACAGTACTTC.